These 7 T cell receptor beta chains were sequenced from one sample in a study of cytomegalovirus exposure and HLA in healthy donors. The PCR employed 60 Vbeta primers together with 13 Jbeta primers. Sequencing used immunoSEQ multiplex PCR; TCRdb keeps in-frame clones, though not all of them. This sample has 100,000 to 150,000 clones, with approximately 87% found just once. The material sequenced was PBMCs. These receptors came from a man aged 18 to 29 in good health and CMV-seropositive.

The chain has TRBV27 and TRBJ2-7; D perhaps matches TRBD2 (5 bases). Germline V gene data show CDR1 as MNHEY and CDR2 as SMNVEV (reference sequence). V lost 7 bases to trimming and J lost 4 bases, with 17 bases between them. The CDR3 covers 14 residues. CDR3 in amino acids: CASINRGPPYEQYF. The CDR3 bases are TGTGCCAGCATTAATCGGGGTCCCCCATACGAGCAGTACTTC.

This chain links TRBV7-6 with TRBJ1-4; possibly TRBD1 for D (5 bases). This CDR3 has 18 residues. Trimming shortened V by 0 bases and J by 0 bases, and 14 bases separated the two germline ends. Germline CDR1 reads SGHVS; CDR2 reads FNYEAQ. The chain's CDR3 is CASSLAPPRQTTNEKLFF. The CDR3 DNA reads as TGTGCCAGCAGCTTAGCCCCCCCCCGACAGACAACTAATGAAAAACTGTTTTTT.

For the CDR3, the DNA is TGTGCCTGGAGTGAGAAGGGGGTAGGGTATGATTCACCCCTCCACTTT. Translating gives CAWSEKGVGYDSPLHF. The chain links TRBV30 to TRBJ1-6, with D perhaps TRBD1 (6 bases). V dropped 1 base and J dropped 8 bases, with 18 bases sitting between them. The CDR3 is 16 residues long. Germline V gene lookup returns CDR1 GTSNPN and CDR2 SVGIG (reference sequence).

In this sample, this clone turned up once. The chain is built from TRBV6-6 and TRBJ2-3; a weak D match, TRBD2 (6 bases). CDR3 length: 15 amino acids. V was pared by 6 bases and J by 2 bases, with 15 bases between. Germline CDR1 and CDR2: MNHNY and SVGAGI (reference sequence). The CDR3 coding sequence is TGTGCCAGCAGCCTCTCGGGAGTCCCCACAGATACGCAGTATTTT. It yields the protein CASSLSGVPTDTQYF.

The J gene is TRBJ2-3, the V gene TRBV10-3; 7 nucleotides line up with TRBD2. Looked up from germline, CDR1 is ENHRY and CDR2 is SYGVKD. This CDR3 is built from 12 residues. V gave up 2 bases and J gave up 10 bases; unmatched junction bases: 3. The CDR3 is CAISESAGAQYF. CDR3 sequence (DNA): TGTGCCATCAGTGAGAGCGCGGGGGCGCAGTATTTT.

The rearrangement joins TRBV6-5 to TRBJ2-7; the D gene is possibly TRBD2 (6 bases). V was cut by 5 bases and J by 3 bases, with 11 bases left in between. Germline V gene sequence: CDR1 MNHEY, CDR2 SVGAGI. This CDR3 has 13 amino acids. In DNA, the CDR3 is TGTGCCAGCAGTCCTAGCGCATACTACGAGCAGTACTTC. It encodes CASSPSAYYEQYF.

The J gene is TRBJ2-7, the V gene TRBV30; D may be TRBD1 (7 bases). Germline CDR1 is GTSNPN and CDR2 is SVGIG (reference sequence). The V gene lost 5 bases and the J gene lost 4 bases, with 18 bases spanning the gap. This CDR3 has 14 amino acids. CDR3 bases: TGTGCCTGGTGGGGAGGACAGGTAGGGTACGAGCAGTACTTC. Protein product: CAWWGGQVGYEQYF.